The 27 T cell receptor beta chains below come from one sample, sequenced in a study of shared clonotypes between healthy human individuals. The data were produced by immunoSEQ multiplex PCR, yet TCRdb's version contains in-frame clones alone and is incomplete. The data contain roughly 1 million clones, 65% to 80% of them singletons. Sample: memory CD4+ T cells sorted from blood. Documented subset: CD45RA-negative fraction. Receptors originate from a man aged 18 to 35 in good health.

A remark on this clone: The sample has other DNA sequences that encode this CDR3 too. The J gene is TRBJ1-1, the V gene TRBV30; possibly TRBD1 for D (5 bases). This CDR3 is 14 amino acids long. Looked up from germline, CDR1 is GTSNPN and CDR2 is SVGIG (reference sequence). The V end lost 2 bases, the J end lost 5 bases, and 15 bases lay between the germline ends. The CDR3 region is CAWSKQGGNTEAFF. The DNA of the CDR3 is TGTGCCTGGAGTAAGCAGGGAGGGAATACTGAAGCTTTCTTT.

In this sample, this clone turned up once. The chain combines TRBV11-2 with TRBJ1-2, with D perhaps TRBD1 (5 bases). The germline CDR1 and CDR2 sequences are SGHAT and FQNNGV. CDR3 length equals 12 residues. The V end lost 5 bases, the J end lost 10 bases, and 14 bases lay between the germline ends. The CDR3 spells CASSVAGGTYTF. The CDR3 DNA follows: TGTGCCAGCAGCGTCGCCGGGGGGACCTACACCTTC.

CDR3 sequence: CASSLLSNRGVDTQYF. DNA of the CDR3: TGTGCCAGCAGCCTCCTGAGCAATCGGGGGGTCGATACGCAGTATTTT. The rearrangement links TRBV9 to TRBJ2-3; TRBD2 matches 7 bases. The germline V gene encodes CDR1 SGDLS and CDR2 YYNGEE. The CDR3 extends over 16 amino acids. V was pared by 4 bases and J by 6 bases, with 14 bases of the junction left unmatched.

This clone turned up a few times. The chain links TRBV6-5 to TRBJ1-6; D remains unclear. Trimming removed 6 bases from V and 8 bases from J, with 11 bases in between. The CDR3 extends over 13 amino acids. Looked up from germline, CDR1 is MNHEY and CDR2 is SVGAGI. The CDR3 protein is CASRQPFDSPLHF. The CDR3 DNA reads TGTGCCAGCAGACAGCCGTTCGATTCACCCCTCCACTTT.

This chain joins TRBV9 and TRBJ2-3, with 10 positions matching TRBD2. The CDR3 totals 14 residues. Germline V lookup: CDR1 SGDLS, CDR2 YYNGEE. V gave up 3 bases and J gave up 4 bases; unmatched junction bases: 2. Written as DNA, the CDR3 is TGTGCCAGCAGCGGACTAGCGGGTTCAGATACGCAGTATTTT. It is translated as CASSGLAGSDTQYF.

V usage is TRBV2 and J usage is TRBJ2-4, with TRBD1 matching 7 bases. Trimming cost V 5 bases and J 8 bases; bases outside gene matches: 6. The CDR3 loop spans 13 amino acids. CDR1 SNHLY and CDR2 FYNNEI come from the germline V gene. CDR3 DNA: TGTGCCAGCAGTTTTGACAGGGTAGACATTCAGTACTTC. It codes for CASSFDRVDIQYF.

The chain employs TRBV27 and TRBJ1-2; 7 bases are a match to TRBD1. Germline V gene data show CDR1 as MNHEY and CDR2 as SMNVEV (reference sequence). The trim removed 5 bases at V and 4 bases at J, leaving 10 bases unmatched. CDR3 length equals 15 residues. DNA of the CDR3: TGTGCCAGCAGTCTTCGACAGGGCGGCACCTATGGCTACACCTTC. Encoded protein: CASSLRQGGTYGYTF.

The chain employs TRBV2 and TRBJ2-3; 9 bases match TRBD1. Germline V CDR1 and CDR2: SNHLY, FYNNEI. The CDR3 runs to 17 residues. Trimming at V came to 5 bases and at J to 6 bases, leaving 15 bases not matched to a gene. This chain's CDR3 is CASSRSSWDRAGDTQYF. DNA for the CDR3: TGTGCCAGCAGTCGATCTAGTTGGGACAGGGCGGGGGATACGCAGTATTTT.

This clone was detected many times. The chain employs TRBV5-6 and TRBJ2-3; 7 nucleotides line up with TRBD1. With V trimmed by 5 bases and J by 1 base, 10 bases remained unmatched. The V gene's germline CDR1 is SGHDT and CDR2 YYEEEE. This CDR3 spans 16 amino acids. The CDR3 loop reads CASSSTGVSRTDTQYF. In DNA, the CDR3 is TGTGCCAGCAGTTCAACAGGGGTCTCACGCACAGATACGCAGTATTTT.

Remarks on this clone: At the DNA level, this CDR3 is encoded by other sequences in the same sample as well. V gene TRBV28 combines with J gene TRBJ2-5, with D possibly being TRBD1 (6 bases). The CDR3 length is 15 residues. From germline, CDR1 is MDHEN and CDR2 SYDVKM. V was pared by 1 base and J by 0 bases, with 9 bases between. CDR3 amino acids: CASSLLTGNQETQYF. Written as DNA, the CDR3 is TGTGCCAGCAGTTTATTGACAGGCAACCAAGAGACCCAGTACTTC.

The chain has TRBV5-6 and TRBJ1-1, with D maybe TRBD1 (6 bases). The CDR3 covers 14 residues. Germline V gene sequence: CDR1 SGHDT, CDR2 YYEEEE. V lost 2 bases, J lost 0 bases, and 8 bases lay in between. DNA for the CDR3: TGTGCCAGCAGCTTCGGGGGGCTGAACACTGAAGCTTTCTTT. This translates into CASSFGGLNTEAFF.

CDR3 DNA sequence: TGTGCCAGCAGCCCAACCACCGGACCTAGCTCCTACAATGAGCAGTTCTTC. This translates into CASSPTTGPSSYNEQFF. The rearrangement joins TRBV5-4 to TRBJ2-1; no definite D call. V gave up 4 bases and J gave up 0 bases, with 17 bases separating them. Germline loops: CDR1 SGHNT, CDR2 YYREEE (reference sequence). The CDR3 sequence is 17 residues long. The variable domain in full, with the rest retrieved from reference TRBV5-4 and TRBJ2-1, is ETGVTQSPTHLIKTRGQQVTLRCSSQSGHNTVSWYQQALGQGPQFIFQYYREEENGRGNFPPRFSGLQFPNYSSELNVNALELDDSALYLCASSPTTGPSSYNEQFFGPGTRLTVL.

This rearrangement joins TRBV7-9 to TRBJ2-7; 7 bases are a match to TRBD1. The V and J ends lost 5 bases and 6 bases, in that order; junction bases with no gene match: 10. Germline CDR1 reads SEHNR; CDR2 reads FQNEAQ (reference sequence). This CDR3 is built from 14 residues. Here the CDR3 reads CASSVQGDMGEQYF. The CDR3 region has the DNA TGTGCCAGCAGCGTGCAGGGGGACATGGGCGAGCAGTACTTC.

V is TRBV13 and J is TRBJ2-4, with D unclear. Germline CDR1 is PRHDT and CDR2 is FYEKMQ (reference sequence). V gave up 5 bases and J gave up 0 bases, with 14 bases separating them. There are 16 residues in the CDR3. The CDR3 spells CASSDGSTIAKNIQYF. DNA of the CDR3: TGTGCCAGCAGCGACGGGTCCACAATAGCCAAAAACATTCAGTACTTC.

This clone has ten or more counts. Here the CDR3 reads CASSPHRESSDGYTF. CDR3 nucleotide sequence: TGTGCCAGCAGCCCCCACAGGGAATCGTCGGATGGCTACACCTTC. The J gene is TRBJ1-2, the V gene TRBV4-2; tentative D call: TRBD1 (6 bases). Germline CDR1 reads LGHNA; CDR2 reads YNFKEQ. The V end was cut by 4 bases, the J end by 6 bases, with 18 bases between. The CDR3 is 15 amino acids.

The V call is TRBV29-1, the J call TRBJ1-2; D might be TRBD1 (5 bases). V was cut by 7 bases and J by 2 bases, with 11 bases left in between. Germline values: CDR1 SQVTM, CDR2 ANQGSEA. The CDR3 is 12 residues long. CDR3: CSAHRGNYGYTF. The CDR3 coding sequence is TGCAGCGCCCACCGGGGGAACTATGGCTACACCTTC.

In its sample, this clone was seen once. The V and J genes are TRBV27 and TRBJ2-7, with 7 bases matching TRBD1. The CDR3 runs to 15 residues. Trimming at V came to 3 bases and at J to 1 base, leaving 6 bases not matched to a gene. The germline V gene has CDR1 MNHEY and CDR2 SMNVEV (reference sequence). CDR3 DNA sequence: TGTGCCAGCAGTTTGCGAGACAGGGCGTCCTACGAGCAGTACTTC. The encoded protein is CASSLRDRASYEQYF.

The genes are TRBV29-1 and TRBJ1-2; 8 bases align to TRBD1. This CDR3 region has 15 residues. Germline assignment: CDR1 SQVTM and CDR2 ANQGSEA. J gave up 5 bases and V 4 bases, and 12 bases lay outside the gene matches. The CDR3 loop reads CSVGQGASVGYGYTF. The CDR3 coding sequence is TGCAGCGTTGGCCAGGGGGCGAGCGTCGGTTATGGCTACACCTTC.

A remark on this clone: The same CDR3 can be traced to other DNA sequences in this sample. The chain joins TRBV18 to TRBJ2-7; perhaps TRBD1 as D (6 bases). The CDR3 length is 15 residues. Trimming shortened V by 0 bases and J by 2 bases, and 11 bases separated the two germline ends. Germline V gene sequence: CDR1 KGHSH, CDR2 LQKENI. CDR3 DNA: TGTGCCAGCTCACCACCGGGACAAGGGGCCTACGAGCAGTACTTC. Its protein product is CASSPPGQGAYEQYF.

The rearrangement joins TRBV18 to TRBJ2-5; D not certain. Germline CDR1 KGHSH, CDR2 LQKENI. V was trimmed by 2 bases and J by 0 bases, leaving 13 bases between them. This CDR3 comprises 16 residues. The CDR3 region is CASSPTNVVYQETQYF. DNA of the CDR3: TGTGCCAGCTCACCAACGAACGTCGTGTACCAAGAGACCCAGTACTTC.

Here the CDR3 DNA reads TGTGCCAGCTCATCGGAAAAGGACACCTATGGCTACACCTTC. Protein product: CASSSEKDTYGYTF. The rearrangement joins TRBV18 to TRBJ1-2, with a possible D match to TRBD1 (5 bases). This CDR3 is 14 amino acids long. Looked up from germline, CDR1 is KGHSH and CDR2 is LQKENI. The germline V and J ends were trimmed by 5 bases and 4 bases, with 14 bases remaining between them.

This chain connects TRBV27 to TRBJ1-5; D is undetermined. CDR3 length equals 14 residues. Trimming removed 4 bases at V and 0 bases at J, with 7 bases between. From germline, CDR1 is MNHEY and CDR2 SMNVEV (reference sequence). The DNA of the CDR3 is TGTGCCAGCAGTTCGTGGGATAGCAATCAGCCCCAGCATTTT. Encoded protein: CASSSWDSNQPQHF.

This chain connects TRBV2 to TRBJ1-6; tentative D call: TRBD1 (5 bases). Germline V gene lookup returns CDR1 SNHLY and CDR2 FYNNEI. CDR3 size: 15 residues. The V end lost 8 bases, the J end lost 5 bases, and 16 bases lay between the germline ends. DNA of the CDR3: TGTGCCAGCGCCGCCCGGGGCGGCAATAATTCACCCCTCCACTTT. Translated: CASAARGGNNSPLHF.

The CDR3 coding sequence is TGTGCCAGCAGCTCAGCTGGCTACTACGAGCAGTACTTC. Protein: CASSSAGYYEQYF. The chain has TRBV7-2 and TRBJ2-7; D remains unclear. Trimming took 4 bases from V and 3 from J, leaving 10 bases between them. Germline values: CDR1 SGHTA, CDR2 FQGNSA. This CDR3 comprises 13 residues.

The gene calls are TRBV6-6 and TRBJ1-1; perhaps TRBD1 as D (5 bases). Germline CDR1 MNHNY, CDR2 SVGAGI (reference sequence). The V end was cut by 1 base, the J end by 7 bases, with 7 bases between. The CDR3 consists of 12 residues. The CDR3 protein is CASSYWGNEAFF. DNA of the CDR3: TGTGCCAGCAGTTACTGGGGGAATGAAGCTTTCTTT.

J is TRBJ2-1 and V is TRBV28, with 7 bases aligning to TRBD1. Germline V gives CDR1 MDHEN, CDR2 SYDVKM. The J segment lost 6 bases and the V segment lost 8 bases, leaving 10 bases of the junction unmatched. There are 14 residues in the CDR3. The DNA for the CDR3 is TGTGCCAGCGGTCCCCCAGACAGGGCCAATGAGCAGTTCTTC. This gives the protein CASGPPDRANEQFF.

The table lists this clone with a few counts. The V and J genes are TRBV30 and TRBJ2-1, with TRBD2 identical over 10 bases. CDR3 length: 16 residues. CDR1 GTSNPN and CDR2 SVGIG come from the germline V gene (reference sequence). V lost 2 bases to trimming and J lost 3 bases; unmatched junction nucleotides: 7. CDR3 coding DNA: TGTGCCTGGAGTCCTCTAGCGGGAGTTCTCTACAATGAGCAGTTCTTC. Protein: CAWSPLAGVLYNEQFF.